This passage covers 9 T cell receptor beta chains from one sample sequenced in a study of response to subunit inactivated influenza vaccine. One entry per CDR3 protein results from TCRdb running MiXCR on the RT-PCR reads. Of hundreds of thousands of distinct CDR3 sequences in the sample, about 14% were seen once. The sequencing here drew on PBMCs from blood, taken 14 to 15 days before vaccination. The receptors here all came from a man aged 45-65 years who received an inactivated influenza vaccine.

The chain carries TRBV14 and TRBJ1-1; no clear D gene. The V gene lost 1 base and the J gene lost 1 base, with 16 bases spanning the gap. The CDR3 is made up of 17 amino acids. The germline gives CDR1 SGHDN, CDR2 FVKESK. In DNA form, the CDR3 reads TGTGCCAGCAGCCAAGGTGCCAGCCTGGCCGAGAACACTGAAGCTTTCTTT. This codes for CASSQGASLAENTEAFF.

The chain joins TRBV20-1 to TRBJ1-5; TRBD1 matches 8 bases. Per germline, CDR1 DFQATT and CDR2 SNEGSKA (reference sequence). The CDR3 has 16 residues. The J segment lost 4 bases and the V segment lost 2 bases, leaving 10 bases of the junction unmatched. The CDR3 nucleotides are TGCAGTGCTAGACCGGGGGGACAGGTGAGAAATCAGCCCCAGCATTTT. It yields the protein CSARPGGQVRNQPQHF.

The table lists this clonotype with a few counts. J is TRBJ2-3 and V is TRBV20-1, with TRBD2 identical over 7 bases. The CDR3 is made up of 12 amino acids. With 3 bases clipped from V and 4 bases from J, the junction kept 1 base outside the gene matches. CDR1 DFQATT and CDR2 SNEGSKA come from the germline V gene (reference sequence). Here the CDR3 reads CSASRGADTQYF. In DNA form, the CDR3 reads TGCAGTGCTAGTCGGGGGGCAGATACGCAGTATTTT.

The V gene is TRBV7-9, the J gene TRBJ2-1; 11 nucleotides line up with TRBD2. The CDR3 consists of 15 residues. Germline loops: CDR1 SEHNR, CDR2 FQNEAQ (reference sequence). Germline trimming cut 0 bases from V and 7 bases from J; bases unmatched to any gene: 2. In nucleotides, the CDR3 is TGTGCCAGCAGCTTAGCTAGCGGGAGGGTGAATGAGCAGTTCTTC. Protein product: CASSLASGRVNEQFF. Filled out from reference TRBV7-9 and TRBJ2-1, the complete variable domain reads DTGVSQNPRHKITKRGQNVTFRCDPISEHNRLYWYRQTLGQGPEFLTYFQNEAQLEKSRLLSDRFSAERPKGSFSTLEIQRTEQGDSAMYLCASSLASGRVNEQFFGPGTRLTVL.

In its sample, this clonotype was seen a few times. This sequence joins TRBV27 and TRBJ2-3; 12 nucleotides align to TRBD2. There are 17 residues in the CDR3. Per germline, CDR1 MNHEY and CDR2 SMNVEV (reference sequence). Losses at the gene ends were 4 bases for V and 0 bases for J; bases not matched to a gene: 5. CDR3 coding DNA: TGTGCCAGCAGTTGGCTAGCGGGGGGGCTGAGCACAGATACGCAGTATTTT. This translates into CASSWLAGGLSTDTQYF.

The rearrangement links TRBV6-1 to TRBJ2-1, with D possibly being TRBD1 (5 bases). The V gene's germline CDR1 is MNHNS and CDR2 SASEGT. The ends were cut back, 6 bases at V and 2 bases at J, with 17 bases in the middle. The length of the CDR3 is 16 residues. CDR3: CASRAYQGNPYNEQFF. The CDR3 region has the DNA TGTGCCAGCAGGGCCTATCAGGGTAACCCCTACAATGAGCAGTTCTTC.

The J gene is TRBJ2-5, the V gene TRBV12-3 or TRBV12-4; D might be TRBD2 (6 bases). The CDR3 has 13 residues. The ends were cut back, 6 bases at V and 2 bases at J, with 10 bases in the middle. CDR3 in DNA: TGTGCCAGCAGAGAGACTAGGCAAGAGACCCAGTACTTC. It is translated as CASRETRQETQYF.

This clonotype was counted a few times. The chain couples TRBV7-2 to TRBJ2-5, with TRBD1 as a possible D gene (6 bases). Germline CDR1 SGHTA, CDR2 FQGNSA. This CDR3 has 13 amino acids. Trimming pared 8 bases from V and 5 bases from J, leaving 15 bases between. This CDR3 is CASGTQGRETQYF. The CDR3 nucleotides read TGTGCCAGCGGAACCCAGGGGCGGGAGACCCAGTACTTC. Combining the CDR3 with reference TRBV7-2 and TRBJ2-5 gives the whole variable domain GAGVSQSPSNKVTEKGKDVELRCDPISGHTALYWYRQSLGQGLEFLIYFQGNSAPDKSGLPSDRFSAERTGGSVSTLTIQRTQQEDSAVYLCASGTQGRETQYFGPGTRLLVL.

J is TRBJ1-2 and V is TRBV29-1; 7 bases line up with TRBD1. CDR3 length equals 12 residues. Germline V gene data show CDR1 as SQVTM and CDR2 as ANQGSEA. V shed 6 bases, J shed 8 bases, and the junction held 9 bases outside the gene matches. The CDR3, as DNA: TGCAGCGTCGCAGGGGGACCAGGCGGCTACACCTTC. Translating gives CSVAGGPGGYTF.